The 3 T cell receptor beta chains reported below all come from one sample, sequenced in a study of sequential checkpoint blockade in melanoma. The treatment denotes: randomized to nivolumab then ipilimumab (arm A) or the reverse (arm B). The assay was immunoSEQ multiplex PCR, and TCRdb's table has in-frame clones only and misses some. The sample includes fewer than 15,000 clones, about 72% seen only once; the top ten take 45% to 65%. The starting material was CD8+ T cells sorted from blood (inferred from file names), obtained from a patient given nivolumab and ipilimumab in sequence. These receptors were obtained from a human patient with melanoma. Some clones in this sample may be carry-over from other donors' samples.

In DNA form, the CDR3 reads TGTGCCAGCAGCTCGGACACCGGGGGGACCACTGAAGCTTTCTTT. Protein product: CASSSDTGGTTEAFF. V gene TRBV4-2 combines with J gene TRBJ1-1; perhaps TRBD1 as D (5 bases). Germline V CDR1 and CDR2: LGHNA, YNFKEQ. The CDR3 contains 15 residues. V dropped 5 bases and J dropped 4 bases, with 17 bases sitting between them.

The chain joins TRBV15 to TRBJ2-7, with 9 positions matching TRBD1. Germline CDR1 reads LNHNV; CDR2 reads YYDKDF (reference sequence). V gave up 6 bases and J gave up 3 bases; unmatched junction bases: 6. This CDR3 comprises 14 residues. DNA for the CDR3: TGTGCCACCAGTCCGGGACAGGGAGACTACGAGCAGTACTTC. It codes for CATSPGQGDYEQYF.

The chain combines TRBV6-5 with TRBJ1-6, with D hard to call. Germline V gene sequence: CDR1 MNHEY, CDR2 SVGAGI. This CDR3 is 14 amino acids long. Between the trimmed V and J ends, which lost 2 bases and 6 bases, there was a span of 8 bases. Here the CDR3 reads CASSYAEVNSPLHF. In nucleotides, the CDR3 is TGTGCCAGCAGTTACGCAGAGGTTAATTCACCCCTCCACTTT.